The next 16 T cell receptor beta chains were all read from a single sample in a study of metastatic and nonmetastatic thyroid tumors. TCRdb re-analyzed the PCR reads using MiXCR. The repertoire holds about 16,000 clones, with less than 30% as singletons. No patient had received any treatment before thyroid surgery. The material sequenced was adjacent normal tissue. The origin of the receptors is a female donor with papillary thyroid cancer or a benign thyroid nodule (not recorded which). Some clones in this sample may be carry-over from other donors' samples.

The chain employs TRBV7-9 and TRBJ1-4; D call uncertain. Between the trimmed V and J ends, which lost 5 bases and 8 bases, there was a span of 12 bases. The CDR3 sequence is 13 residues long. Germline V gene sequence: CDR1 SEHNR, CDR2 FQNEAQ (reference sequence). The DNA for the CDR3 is TGTGCCAGCAGCCTACTGGGTGGAGAAAAACTGTTTTTT. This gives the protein CASSLLGGEKLFF.

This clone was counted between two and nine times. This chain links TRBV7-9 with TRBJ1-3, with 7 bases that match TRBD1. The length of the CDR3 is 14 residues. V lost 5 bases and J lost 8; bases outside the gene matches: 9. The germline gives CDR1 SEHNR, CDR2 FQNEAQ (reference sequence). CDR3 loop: CASSSRDSPDTIYF. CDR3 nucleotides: TGTGCCAGCAGCAGCCGGGACAGTCCAGACACCATATATTTT.

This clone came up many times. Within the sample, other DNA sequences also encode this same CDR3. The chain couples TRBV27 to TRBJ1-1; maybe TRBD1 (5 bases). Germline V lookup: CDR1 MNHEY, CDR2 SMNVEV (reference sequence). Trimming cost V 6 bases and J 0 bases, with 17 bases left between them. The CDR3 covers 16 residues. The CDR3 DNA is TGTGCCAGCAGGGGAACAGGCGGCGGGATGAACACTGAAGCTTTCTTT. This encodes CASRGTGGGMNTEAFF.

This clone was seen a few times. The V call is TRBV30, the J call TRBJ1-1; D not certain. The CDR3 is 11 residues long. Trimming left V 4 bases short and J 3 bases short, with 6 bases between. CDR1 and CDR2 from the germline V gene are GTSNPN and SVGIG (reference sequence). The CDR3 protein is CAWNRDTEAFF. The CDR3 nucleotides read TGTGCCTGGAATAGGGACACTGAAGCTTTCTTT.

The CDR3 nucleotides read TGTGCCAGCAGTGTACTAACGGGGATCTCCTACAATGAGCAGTTCTTC. Amino acids: CASSVLTGISYNEQFF. The V call is TRBV25-1, the J call TRBJ2-1; tentative D call: TRBD2 (5 bases). The CDR3 length is 16 residues. V lost 4 bases to trimming and J lost 0 bases, with 13 bases between them. Germline-derived CDR1 and CDR2 are MGHDK and SYGVNS.

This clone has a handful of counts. CDR3 amino acids: CASRFIGGPLHF. CDR3 nucleotide sequence: TGTGCCAGCAGATTCATCGGAGGGCCCCTCCACTTT. The J gene is TRBJ1-6, the V gene TRBV6-1; D gene uncertain. The CDR3 is 12 amino acids. Per germline, CDR1 MNHNS and CDR2 SASEGT. V lost 6 bases, J lost 13 bases, and 13 bases lay in between.

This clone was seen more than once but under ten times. The CDR3 reads CASSEGEATEAFF. The CDR3 nucleotides are TGTGCCAGCAGTGAAGGGGAGGCCACTGAAGCTTTCTTT. V is TRBV6-1 and J is TRBJ1-1; D ambiguous. Deletions cut 1 base from V and 4 bases from J, with 7 bases between. Germline V gene sequence: CDR1 MNHNS, CDR2 SASEGT. This CDR3 is built from 13 residues.

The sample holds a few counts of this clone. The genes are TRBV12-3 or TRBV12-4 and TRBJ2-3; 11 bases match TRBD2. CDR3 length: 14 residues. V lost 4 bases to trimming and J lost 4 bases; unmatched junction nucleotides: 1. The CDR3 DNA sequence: TGTGCCAGCAGTTATAGCGGGGGGGCAGATACGCAGTATTTT. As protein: CASSYSGGADTQYF.

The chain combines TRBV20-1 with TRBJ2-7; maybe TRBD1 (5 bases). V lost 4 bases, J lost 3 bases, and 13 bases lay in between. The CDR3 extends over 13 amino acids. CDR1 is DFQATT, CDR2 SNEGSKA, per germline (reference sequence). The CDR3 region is CSAIGGQHYEQYV. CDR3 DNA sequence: TGCAGTGCTATTGGTGGACAACACTACGAGCAGTACGTC.

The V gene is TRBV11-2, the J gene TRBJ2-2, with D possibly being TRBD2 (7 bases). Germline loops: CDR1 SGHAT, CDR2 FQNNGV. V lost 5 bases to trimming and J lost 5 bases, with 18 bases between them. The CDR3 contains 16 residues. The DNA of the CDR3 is TGTGCCAGCAGCCGGCGCGGGGGCGGTTATACCGGGGAGCTGTTTTTT. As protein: CASSRRGGGYTGELFF.

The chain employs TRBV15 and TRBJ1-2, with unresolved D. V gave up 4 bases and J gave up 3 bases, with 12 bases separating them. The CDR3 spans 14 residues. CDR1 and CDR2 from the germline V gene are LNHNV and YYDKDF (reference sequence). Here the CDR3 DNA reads TGTGCCACCAGCATAGAGAGAGAAGACTATGGCTACACCTTC. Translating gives CATSIEREDYGYTF.

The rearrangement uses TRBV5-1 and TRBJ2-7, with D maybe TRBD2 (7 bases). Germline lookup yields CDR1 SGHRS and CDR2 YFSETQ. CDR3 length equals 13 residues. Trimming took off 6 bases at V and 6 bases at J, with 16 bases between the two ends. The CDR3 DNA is TGCGCCAGCAATGACGGGGGGCGCGTCGAGCAGTACTTC. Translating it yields CASNDGGRVEQYF.

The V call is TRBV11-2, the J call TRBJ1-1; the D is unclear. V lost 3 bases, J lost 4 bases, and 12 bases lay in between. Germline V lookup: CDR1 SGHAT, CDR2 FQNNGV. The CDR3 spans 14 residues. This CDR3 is CASSLDVRSTEAFF. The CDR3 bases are TGTGCCAGCAGCTTGGACGTTCGGAGCACTGAAGCTTTCTTT. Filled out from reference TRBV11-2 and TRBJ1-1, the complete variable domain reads EAGVAQSPRYKIIEKRQSVAFWCNPISGHATLYWYQQILGQGPKLLIQFQNNGVVDDSQLPKDRFSAERLKGVDSTLKIQPAKLEDSAVYLCASSLDVRSTEAFFGQGTRLTVV.

CDR3 amino acids: CASSPGTGEGEQYF. CDR3 bases: TGTGCCAGCAGCCCGGGGACAGGGGAAGGCGAGCAGTACTTC. The rearrangement uses TRBV4-2 and TRBJ2-7; 10 nucleotides agree with TRBD1. Unmatched junction bases numbered 6, after V lost 4 bases and J lost 6 bases. CDR1 is LGHNA and CDR2 is YNFKEQ in the germline V gene. CDR3 length: 14 residues.

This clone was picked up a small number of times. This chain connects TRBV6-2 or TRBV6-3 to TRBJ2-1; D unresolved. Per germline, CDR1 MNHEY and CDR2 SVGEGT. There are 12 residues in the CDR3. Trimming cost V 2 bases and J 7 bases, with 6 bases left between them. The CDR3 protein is CASSYPENEQFF. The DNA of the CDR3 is TGTGCCAGCAGTTACCCCGAGAATGAGCAGTTCTTC.

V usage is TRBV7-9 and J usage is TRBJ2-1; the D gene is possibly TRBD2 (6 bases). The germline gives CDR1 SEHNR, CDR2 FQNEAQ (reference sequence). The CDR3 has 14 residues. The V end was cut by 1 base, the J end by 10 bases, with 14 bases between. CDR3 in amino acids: CASSLGGTLREQFF. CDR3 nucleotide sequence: TGTGCCAGCAGCTTAGGAGGGACTCTCAGAGAGCAGTTCTTC.